This T cell receptor beta chain was sequenced during a study of blood T cell repertoires in COVID-19. V was shortened by 5 bases and J by 4 bases, with 17 bases between the two germline ends. The CDR3 consists of 15 residues. Germline lookup yields CDR1 SGHVS and CDR2 FNYEAQ. TCRdb keeps only in-frame clones here, not all; method: immunoSEQ multiplex PCR. Counted here are under 250,000 clones, about 91% occurring once; the ten biggest clones make up roughly 6.3%. The sequence was collected from a woman aged 25-40 years with COVID-19, enrolled during active disease. Sequencing was performed on peripheral blood. V usage is TRBV7-6 and J usage is TRBJ1-2; TRBD1 might be the D (5 bases). Here the CDR3 DNA reads TGTGCCAGCAGCCCAAAAGGGGAAGGTCTCTATGGCTACACCTTC. This translates into CASSPKGEGLYGYTF.